The 5 T cell receptor beta chains reported below all come from one sample, sequenced in a study of blood T cell repertoires in COVID-19. Profiled with immunoSEQ multiplex PCR; TCRdb holds only in-frame clones, not every one. Of 150,000 to 200,000 clones in the sample, roughly 80% were seen once. What was sequenced was peripheral blood. The receptors were sampled from a human donor with acute or convalescent COVID-19. The donor label of this sample is uncertain.

The gene calls are TRBV7-3 and TRBJ2-3; possible D gene TRBD1, 6 bases. The V and J ends lost 5 bases and 2 bases respectively, with 11 bases between them. This CDR3 comprises 14 residues. Germline V gives CDR1 SGHTA, CDR2 FQGTGA. CDR3 DNA sequence: TGTGCCAGCAGCCTACAGGGCCACACAGATACGCAGTATTTT. It yields the protein CASSLQGHTDTQYF.

This chain joins TRBV10-3 and TRBJ1-6, with TRBD1 matching 8 bases. Germline CDR1 is ENHRY and CDR2 is SYGVKD. Trimming removed 3 bases from V and 6 bases from J; junction bases left unmatched: 7. The CDR3 extends over 16 amino acids. CDR3 loop: CAISEFGQGGNSPLHF. Here the CDR3 DNA reads TGTGCCATCAGTGAATTTGGACAGGGCGGTAATTCACCCCTCCACTTT.

The V gene is TRBV2, the J gene TRBJ2-5; TRBD2 aligns across 7 bases. This CDR3 has 13 residues. From germline, CDR1 is SNHLY and CDR2 FYNNEI. J gave up 1 base and V 8 bases, and 4 bases lay outside the gene matches. Written as DNA, the CDR3 is TGTGCCAGCCATCTAGCGGCCCAAGAGACCCAGTACTTC. Encoded protein: CASHLAAQETQYF.

In this sample, this clone turned up once. This chain connects TRBV3-1 (or the pseudogene TRBV3-2) to TRBJ2-1; TRBD2 is a possible D gene (5 bases). The V end lost 4 bases, the J end lost 5 bases, and 9 bases lay between the germline ends. Looked up from germline, CDR1 is LGHDT and CDR2 is YNNKEL (reference sequence). The CDR3 totals 13 residues. CDR3 residues: CASSRLRDNEQFF. The CDR3, as DNA: TGTGCCAGCAGCCGACTACGTGACAATGAGCAGTTCTTC.

This rearrangement joins TRBV6-2 or TRBV6-3 to TRBJ2-1; 8 bases align to TRBD2. Germline loops: CDR1 MNHEY, CDR2 SVGEGT. V lost 5 bases to trimming and J lost 2 bases; unmatched junction nucleotides: 17. This CDR3 comprises 19 residues. This chain's CDR3 is CASSPAGDGKLAAYNEQFF. As DNA, the CDR3 is TGTGCCAGCAGTCCCGCAGGGGACGGGAAACTAGCGGCCTACAATGAGCAGTTCTTC.